One and the same sample provided the 21 T cell receptor beta chains below, sequenced in a study of T-cell memory formation after mild COVID-19. TCRdb processed the 5' RACE reads anew with MiXCR; each CDR3 protein has one entry. The sample has roughly 160,000 distinct CDR3 sequences; roughly 13% are singletons. The sequencing input was PBMCs or a T cell subset sorted from them (not recorded which). The origin of the receptors is a man in his late teens or twenties who had mild COVID-19 (a few samples of this study predate the infection). Cell type and time point are not known.

CDR3 residues: CASSPAIGTGTSFFYGYTF. The CDR3 nucleotides are TGTGCCAGCAGCCCTGCGATTGGGACAGGGACGTCCTTTTTCTATGGCTACACCTTC. The chain links TRBV6-5 to TRBJ1-2, with 9 bases matching TRBD1. Germline CDR1 reads MNHEY; CDR2 reads SVGAGI. Trimming at V came to 6 bases and at J to 4 bases, leaving 21 bases not matched to a gene. The length of the CDR3 is 19 residues.

The genes are TRBV6-5 and TRBJ2-1; no reliable D call. This CDR3 spans 16 amino acids. Per germline, CDR1 MNHEY and CDR2 SVGAGI. With 2 bases removed from V and 0 bases from J, the gap between germline ends came to 11 bases. The CDR3 nucleotides are TGTGCCAGCAGTTACGAACCTAGGAGCTCCTACAATGAGCAGTTCTTC. This sequence encodes CASSYEPRSSYNEQFF.

This clonotype was seen more than once but under ten times. This chain uses TRBV5-1 with TRBJ1-2; TRBD1 might be the D (5 bases). Trimming took 4 bases from V and 8 from J, leaving 15 bases between them. Germline CDR1 SGHRS, CDR2 YFSETQ. The CDR3 loop spans 13 amino acids. The CDR3 sequence is CASSQGASGGYTF. CDR3 nucleotides: TGCGCCAGCAGCCAGGGCGCATCGGGGGGCTACACCTTC.

V gene TRBV5-1 combines with J gene TRBJ2-7; 7 bases are shared with TRBD1. Losses at the gene ends were 1 base for V and 5 bases for J; bases not matched to a gene: 6. The germline V gene encodes CDR1 SGHRS and CDR2 YFSETQ. The CDR3 extends over 14 amino acids. CDR3 region: CASSLSRDRHEQYF. DNA of the CDR3: TGCGCCAGCAGCTTGTCCCGGGACAGACACGAGCAGTACTTC.

V is TRBV5-1 and J is TRBJ2-5; either TRBD1 or TRBD2 may supply D (5 bases each). The CDR3 runs to 11 residues. V was shortened by 7 bases and J by 5 bases, with 9 bases between the two germline ends. Germline V gives CDR1 SGHRS, CDR2 YFSETQ. DNA of the CDR3: TGCGCCAGCGGGGGTCCGGAGACCCAGTACTTC. Its translation: CASGGPETQYF.

The chain uses TRBV5-1 and TRBJ2-5; 8 bases line up with TRBD1. V shed 3 bases and J 5 bases; nucleotides not matched to a gene: 6. The CDR3 consists of 14 residues. In germline, CDR1 is SGHRS, CDR2 YFSETQ. CDR3 region: CASSSGQGWETQYF. The CDR3 DNA sequence: TGCGCCAGCAGCTCTGGACAGGGATGGGAGACCCAGTACTTC.

The rearrangement uses TRBV9 and TRBJ1-1; D call uncertain. Germline lookup yields CDR1 SGDLS and CDR2 YYNGEE. The CDR3 is 14 amino acids. V was shortened by 0 bases and J by 2 bases, with 8 bases between the two germline ends. The chain's CDR3 is CASSVEPANTEAFF. The CDR3 coding sequence is TGTGCCAGCAGCGTAGAACCTGCCAACACTGAAGCTTTCTTT. The whole variable domain, filled in from reference TRBV9 and TRBJ1-1, reads DSGVTQTPKHLITATGQRVTLRCSPRSGDLSVYWYQQSLDQGLQFLIQYYNGEERAKGNILERFSAQQFPDLHSELNLSSLELGDSALYFCASSVEPANTEAFFGQGTRLTVV.

Ten or more counts support this clonotype. The chain links TRBV7-2 to TRBJ2-3; D is uncertain. Germline V lookup: CDR1 SGHTA, CDR2 FQGNSA. The V and J ends lost 5 bases and 1 base respectively, with 16 bases between them. The CDR3 has 16 residues. CDR3 sequence: CASSPGHTSGTDTQYF. CDR3 DNA: TGTGCCAGCAGCCCTGGGCATACCTCTGGCACAGATACGCAGTATTTT. Based on the CDR3 plus reference TRBV7-2 and TRBJ2-3, the full variable domain is GAGVSQSPSNKVTEKGKDVELRCDPISGHTALYWYRQSLGQGLEFLIYFQGNSAPDKSGLPSDRFSAERTGGSVSTLTIQRTQQEDSAVYLCASSPGHTSGTDTQYFGPGTRLTVL.

This chain uses TRBV11-2 with TRBJ2-7; D not certain. The V end lost 5 bases, the J end lost 5 bases, and 16 bases lay between the germline ends. The CDR3 consists of 14 residues. Germline values: CDR1 SGHAT, CDR2 FQNNGV. CDR3 residues: CASSPGQPNHEQYF. For the CDR3, the DNA is TGTGCCAGCAGCCCGGGCCAACCAAACCACGAGCAGTACTTC. Full variable domain (missing parts from reference TRBV11-2 and TRBJ2-7): EAGVAQSPRYKIIEKRQSVAFWCNPISGHATLYWYQQILGQGPKLLIQFQNNGVVDDSQLPKDRFSAERLKGVDSTLKIQPAKLEDSAVYLCASSPGQPNHEQYFGPGTRLTVT.

This clonotype was seen ten or more times. The chain has TRBV5-5 and TRBJ1-2; D ambiguous. The CDR3 is 14 residues long. Trimming stripped 4 bases from V and 4 bases from J, with 14 bases between. Germline V gene data show CDR1 as SGHKS and CDR2 as YYEKEE (reference sequence). CDR3 sequence reads: CASSTPRGSYGYTF. The CDR3 DNA follows: TGTGCCAGCAGCACCCCGCGAGGGAGCTATGGCTACACCTTC.

This clonotype was seen a handful of times. This chain connects TRBV20-1 to TRBJ2-1; a possible D gene is TRBD2 (7 bases). The V gene's germline CDR1 is DFQATT and CDR2 SNEGSKA (reference sequence). Deletions cut 3 bases from V and 6 bases from J, with 18 bases between. The CDR3 is 15 residues long. DNA of the CDR3: TGCAGTGCTAGGAAAACGGGGGGCCTCATCAATGAGCAGTTCTTC. Protein product: CSARKTGGLINEQFF.

This clonotype has just a few counts. The chain uses TRBV20-1 and TRBJ2-3; the match to TRBD2 covers 12 bases. The CDR3 contains 16 residues. Trimming removed 4 bases from V and 9 bases from J; junction bases left unmatched: 14. Germline values: CDR1 DFQATT, CDR2 SNEGSKA (reference sequence). The CDR3 nucleotides are TGCAGTGCTATTCGGCTAGCGGGGGGGCTTCGTAGAACGCAGTATTTT. This gives the protein CSAIRLAGGLRRTQYF.

The CDR3 region is CASSLSGAPEKLFF. DNA for the CDR3: TGCGCCAGCAGCTTATCAGGGGCACCGGAAAAACTGTTTTTT. This rearrangement joins TRBV5-1 to TRBJ1-4, with a possible D match to TRBD1 (6 bases). This CDR3 spans 14 amino acids. The germline V gene encodes CDR1 SGHRS and CDR2 YFSETQ. V gave up 2 bases and J gave up 8 bases, with 13 bases separating them.

V usage is TRBV14 and J usage is TRBJ1-2; a weak D match, TRBD1 (5 bases). V dropped 1 base and J dropped 8 bases, with 17 bases sitting between them. From germline, CDR1 is SGHDN and CDR2 FVKESK. The CDR3 totals 15 residues. The CDR3 sequence is CASSQVGTLSGGYTF. The CDR3, as DNA: TGTGCCAGCAGCCAAGTTGGGACGCTATCGGGCGGCTACACCTTC.

This clonotype came up a few times. The chain recombines TRBV18 with TRBJ2-1; D ambiguous. Germline V gene data show CDR1 as KGHSH and CDR2 as LQKENI. The CDR3 length is 14 residues. Deletions cut 3 bases from V and 5 bases from J, with 11 bases between. CDR3 sequence (DNA): TGTGCCAGCTCACCTTTCCAGGAGAACAATGAGCAGTTCTTC. Its translation is CASSPFQENNEQFF.

The rearrangement links TRBV7-9 to TRBJ1-5; the D is unclear. The CDR3 length is 16 residues. The germline V gene encodes CDR1 SEHNR and CDR2 FQNEAQ (reference sequence). V was cut by 1 base and J by 0 bases, with 10 bases left in between. CDR3 loop: CASSLGPAYSNQPQHF. The DNA of the CDR3 is TGTGCCAGCAGCTTAGGTCCGGCATATAGCAATCAGCCCCAGCATTTT.

This chain uses TRBV7-9 with TRBJ1-1; D is ambiguous. V was trimmed by 5 bases and J by 5 bases, leaving 12 bases between them. The V gene's germline CDR1 is SEHNR and CDR2 FQNEAQ (reference sequence). The CDR3 contains 13 residues. CDR3 region: CASSVGSGTEAFF. The CDR3 DNA is TGTGCCAGCAGCGTAGGGAGTGGGACTGAAGCTTTCTTT.

This clonotype was seen a handful of times. J is TRBJ2-7 and V is TRBV28; D perhaps matches TRBD2 (6 bases). The germline CDR1 and CDR2 sequences are MDHEN and SYDVKM. V was trimmed by 8 bases and J by 2 bases, leaving 13 bases between them. The CDR3 spans 13 residues. CDR3 sequence: CASGPGDTYEQYV. The CDR3, as DNA: TGTGCCAGCGGACCGGGAGACACCTACGAGCAGTACGTC.

Ten or more counts support this clonotype. This chain links TRBV7-2 with TRBJ2-3; possible D gene TRBD1, 5 bases. The CDR3 contains 13 residues. Between the trimmed V and J ends, which lost 6 bases and 4 bases, there was a span of 11 bases. Germline loops: CDR1 SGHTA, CDR2 FQGNSA. The CDR3 protein is CASSLWGSDTQYF. The CDR3 DNA follows: TGTGCCAGCAGTCTTTGGGGCTCAGATACGCAGTATTTT.

V is TRBV6-1 and J is TRBJ2-3; 14 bases map to TRBD2. V was clipped by 5 bases and J by 6 bases; unmatched bases: 7. The CDR3 spans 16 residues. From germline, CDR1 is MNHNS and CDR2 SASEGT. The CDR3 nucleotides are TGTGCCAGCAGTACTGGACTAGCGGGGGGTTTCGATACGCAGTATTTT. Translation: CASSTGLAGGFDTQYF.

This clonotype has more than one count but fewer than ten. The chain links TRBV7-9 to TRBJ2-1; D could derive from TRBD1 or TRBD2 (5 bases each). The CDR3 is 12 residues long. V was pared by 1 base and J by 10 bases, with 8 bases between. The germline gives CDR1 SEHNR, CDR2 FQNEAQ (reference sequence). The CDR3 is CASSLDGTEQFF. The CDR3 bases are TGTGCCAGCAGCTTAGACGGGACCGAGCAGTTCTTC.